This is a list of T cell receptor beta chains from one sample in a study of cytomegalovirus exposure and HLA in healthy donors. Produced via immunoSEQ multiplex PCR; TCRdb's table is partial and in-frame only. Counted here are about 150,000 clones, 79% occurring once; the ten biggest clones make up approximately 6.9%. The specimen sequenced was PBMCs. The source is a woman aged 40 to 55 in good health and CMV-seropositive. CDR3s include the opening cysteine and the closing phenylalanine or tryptophan. The D gene is left open where the match is weak. Some rows mark clone size as missing; the rest say once, few, many or name a class of expanded clone.

j_call: TRBJ2-5; v_call: TRBV4-1; clone_size: .; d_call: .; cdr3_nt: TGCGCCAGCAGCCAAGAAAGGGTAGCCTTAGAGGGAGAGACCCAGTACTTC; cdr3_aa: CASSQERVALEGETQYF
j_call: TRBJ1-5; v_call: TRBV2; clone_size: few; d_call: .; cdr3_nt: TGTGCCAGCAGTGAAATGGGGCTCAATCAGCCCCAGCATTTT; cdr3_aa: CASSEMGLNQPQHF
j_call: TRBJ2-7; v_call: TRBV2; clone_size: .; d_call: .; cdr3_nt: TGTGCCAGCTCCTCCGGTCCAGGGCTCTACGAGCAGTACTTC; cdr3_aa: CASSSGPGLYEQYF
j_call: TRBJ2-7; v_call: TRBV28; clone_size: .; d_call: .; cdr3_nt: TGTGCCAGCAGTTTGGCACCCTTCAAGCAGTACTTC; cdr3_aa: CASSLAPFKQYF
j_call: TRBJ2-3; v_call: TRBV7-2; clone_size: .; d_call: .; cdr3_nt: TGTGCCAGCAGCTTAGGACTGTTCACAGATACGCAGTATTTT; cdr3_aa: CASSLGLFTDTQYF
j_call: TRBJ1-2; v_call: TRBV7-2; clone_size: .; d_call: .; cdr3_nt: TGTGCCAGCAGCTTAGATCCAGGCATCAACTATGGCTACACCTTC; cdr3_aa: CASSLDPGINYGYTF
j_call: TRBJ1-1; v_call: TRBV7-2; clone_size: .; d_call: .; cdr3_nt: TGTGCCAGCAGCTTACAGGGCTACACTGAAGCTTTCTTT; cdr3_aa: CASSLQGYTEAFF
j_call: TRBJ2-5; v_call: TRBV5-4; clone_size: few; d_call: TRBD1; cdr3_nt: TGTGCCAGCAGACGGACAGGGGTAGAAGAGACCCAGTACTTC; cdr3_aa: CASRRTGVEETQYF
j_call: TRBJ1-1; v_call: TRBV27; clone_size: .; d_call: TRBD1; cdr3_nt: TGTGCCTCACAACCGGACAGGGAGTTGAACACTGAAGCTTTCTTT; cdr3_aa: CASQPDRELNTEAFF
j_call: TRBJ1-1; v_call: TRBV4-2; clone_size: .; d_call: .; cdr3_nt: TGTGCCAGCACCCAGCTAGGGGCTACTGAAGCTTTCTTT; cdr3_aa: CASTQLGATEAFF
j_call: TRBJ1-1; v_call: TRBV28; clone_size: few; d_call: .; cdr3_nt: TGTGCCAGCAGTTTCCACAGGGTTTCCACTGAAGCTTTCTTT; cdr3_aa: CASSFHRVSTEAFF
j_call: TRBJ1-2; v_call: TRBV5-6; clone_size: .; d_call: .; cdr3_nt: TGTGCCAGCAGCCCCGCCGGTCAGGGCGGCCATGGCTACACCTTC; cdr3_aa: CASSPAGQGGHGYTF
j_call: TRBJ1-1; v_call: TRBV7-3; clone_size: .; d_call: .; cdr3_nt: TGTGCCAGCAGCCCGCTGGGGGGTGACACTGAAGCTTTCTTT; cdr3_aa: CASSPLGGDTEAFF
j_call: TRBJ1-2; v_call: TRBV19; clone_size: .; d_call: TRBD1; cdr3_nt: TGTGCCAGTAATCTCGGGACAGGGGATGGTTATGGCTACACCTTC; cdr3_aa: CASNLGTGDGYGYTF
j_call: TRBJ1-2; v_call: TRBV6-5; clone_size: .; d_call: TRBD1; cdr3_nt: TGTGCCAGCATGCCGGACAGGGCGGTTGGCTACACCTTC; cdr3_aa: CASMPDRAVGYTF
j_call: TRBJ1-4; v_call: TRBV5-4; clone_size: .; d_call: TRBD1; cdr3_nt: TGTGCCAGCAGCTTGAAGGGACAGGGCTGGGCTAATGAAAAACTGTTTTTT; cdr3_aa: CASSLKGQGWANEKLFF
j_call: TRBJ1-1; v_call: TRBV19; clone_size: .; d_call: .; cdr3_nt: TGTGCCAGTAGTATAGGAGGGATTAACACTGAAGCTTTCTTT; cdr3_aa: CASSIGGINTEAFF
j_call: TRBJ2-5; v_call: TRBV10-3; clone_size: .; d_call: TRBD1; cdr3_nt: TGTGCCATCAGTGACCTCAGGGGGCGGGAGACCCAGTACTTC; cdr3_aa: CAISDLRGRETQYF
j_call: TRBJ1-3; v_call: TRBV9; clone_size: .; d_call: .; cdr3_nt: TGTGCCAGCAGCGTAGTCCCAGGGGTAGGAGGAAACACCATATATTTT; cdr3_aa: CASSVVPGVGGNTIYF
j_call: TRBJ1-1; v_call: TRBV6-5; clone_size: .; d_call: .; cdr3_nt: TGTGCCAGCAGTGAATCCCCAGAAAACACTGAAGCTTTCTTT; cdr3_aa: CASSESPENTEAFF
j_call: TRBJ2-6; v_call: TRBV19; clone_size: .; d_call: .; cdr3_nt: TGTGCCAGTAGTATACAGGGTCAGACTGGGGCCAACGTCCTGACTTTC; cdr3_aa: CASSIQGQTGANVLTF
j_call: TRBJ1-1; v_call: TRBV2; clone_size: few; d_call: .; cdr3_nt: TGTGCCAGCAAGGAGGGGCTCGCTGAAGCTTTCTTT; cdr3_aa: CASKEGLAEAFF
j_call: TRBJ2-7; v_call: TRBV6-1; clone_size: few; d_call: .; cdr3_nt: TGTGCCAGCACATCGGCTGAGGCGGAACTGCAGTACTTC; cdr3_aa: CASTSAEAELQYF
j_call: TRBJ2-1; v_call: TRBV7-9; clone_size: .; d_call: TRBD1; cdr3_nt: TGTTCCAGCAGCACTAAACAGGGGGTGGAAACTGTTGGCCAGTTCTTC; cdr3_aa: CSSSTKQGVETVGQFF
j_call: TRBJ1-1; v_call: TRBV6-1; clone_size: .; d_call: TRBD1; cdr3_nt: TGTGCCAGCAGAGAAATGACAGGGCCGAACACTGAAGCTTTCTTT; cdr3_aa: CASREMTGPNTEAFF
j_call: TRBJ1-1; v_call: TRBV4-1; clone_size: .; d_call: TRBD1; cdr3_nt: TGCGCCAGCAGCCATTCCTTCGACAGGGCTTCTGAAGCTTTCTTT; cdr3_aa: CASSHSFDRASEAFF
j_call: TRBJ1-4; v_call: TRBV6-7; clone_size: .; d_call: .; cdr3_nt: TGTGCCAGCGTTCTTAAGACTCAAAAACTGTTTTTT; cdr3_aa: CASVLKTQKLFF
j_call: TRBJ1-1; v_call: TRBV5-4; clone_size: .; d_call: .; cdr3_nt: TGTGCCAGCAGCTTGGCTCCGAGGGCGGACACTGAAGCTTTCTTT; cdr3_aa: CASSLAPRADTEAFF
j_call: TRBJ1-5; v_call: TRBV5-6; clone_size: .; d_call: .; cdr3_nt: TGTGCCAGCAGCCTAGCGGGGGGTTTCAATCAGCCCCAGCATTTT; cdr3_aa: CASSLAGGFNQPQHF
j_call: TRBJ1-1; v_call: TRBV7-9; clone_size: .; d_call: .; cdr3_nt: TGTGCCAGCAGTTATAGAGCGAACACTGAAGCTTTCTTT; cdr3_aa: CASSYRANTEAFF
j_call: TRBJ1-2; v_call: TRBV6-6; clone_size: .; d_call: .; cdr3_nt: TGTGCCAGCAGTTACTCTTACGGTGAATCCTATGGCTACACCTTC; cdr3_aa: CASSYSYGESYGYTF
j_call: TRBJ1-2; v_call: TRBV2; clone_size: .; d_call: TRBD1; cdr3_nt: TGTGCCAGCAGTGAATACAGGGGAGCTAACTATGGCTACACCTTC; cdr3_aa: CASSEYRGANYGYTF
j_call: TRBJ2-2; v_call: TRBV6-5; clone_size: .; d_call: TRBD1; cdr3_nt: TGTGCCAGCAGTTCACGACAGGGGAACACCGGGGAGCTGTTTTTT; cdr3_aa: CASSSRQGNTGELFF
j_call: TRBJ1-2; v_call: TRBV19; clone_size: few; d_call: .; cdr3_nt: TGTGCCAGTCCCTGCGTCGGGAGTTTC; cdr3_aa: CASPCVGSF
j_call: TRBJ2-3; v_call: TRBV4-2; clone_size: .; d_call: TRBD2; cdr3_nt: TGTGCCAGCAGCCAAGGGGGGGGCCTAGCGGGGGTTACTAGCACAGATACGCAGTATTTT; cdr3_aa: CASSQGGGLAGVTSTDTQYF
j_call: TRBJ2-1; v_call: TRBV6-5; clone_size: few; d_call: TRBD2; cdr3_nt: TGTGCCAGCAGTTCCCCCGAGCGGGGCCCCTACAATGAGCAGTTCTTC; cdr3_aa: CASSSPERGPYNEQFF
j_call: TRBJ1-4; v_call: TRBV18; clone_size: .; d_call: .; cdr3_nt: TGTGCCAGCTCACCGTCGGCAGGGGTGACTAATGAAAAACTGTTTTTT; cdr3_aa: CASSPSAGVTNEKLFF
j_call: TRBJ1-4; v_call: TRBV7-9; clone_size: once; d_call: TRBD1; cdr3_nt: TGTGCCAGCAGCGGGACAGGGGGCTCCCTTAGGGAAAAACTGTTTTTT; cdr3_aa: CASSGTGGSLREKLFF
j_call: TRBJ2-1; v_call: TRBV11-2; clone_size: .; d_call: TRBD2; cdr3_nt: TGTGCCAGCAGCTCACTAGCGGGGGGGCGGAATGAGCAGTTCTTC; cdr3_aa: CASSSLAGGRNEQFF
j_call: TRBJ2-7; v_call: TRBV5-6; clone_size: .; d_call: .; cdr3_nt: TGTGCCAGCAGCCAACCACACTCACAGGTGTCCTACGAGCAGTACTTC; cdr3_aa: CASSQPHSQVSYEQYF
j_call: TRBJ2-7; v_call: TRBV5-1; clone_size: few; d_call: .; cdr3_nt: TGTTTTTTCAAGCAGAAGGCGGCATACGAGCAGTACTTC; cdr3_aa: CFFKQKAAYEQYF
j_call: TRBJ2-1; v_call: TRBV5-1; clone_size: .; d_call: TRBD1; cdr3_nt: TGCGCCAGCAGCTCTCAGAGGGACAGGCAATACAATGAGCAGTTCTTC; cdr3_aa: CASSSQRDRQYNEQFF
j_call: TRBJ1-4; v_call: TRBV4-1; clone_size: .; d_call: .; cdr3_nt: TGCGCCAGCAGCCAAGCGGGGAGGGGCTTTAATGAAAAACTGTTTTTT; cdr3_aa: CASSQAGRGFNEKLFF
j_call: TRBJ1-2; v_call: TRBV6-1; clone_size: .; d_call: TRBD1; cdr3_nt: TGTGCCAGCAGTGATGGGACAGGAGGGACCTATGGCTACACCTTC; cdr3_aa: CASSDGTGGTYGYTF
j_call: TRBJ2-7; v_call: TRBV19; clone_size: .; d_call: .; cdr3_nt: TGTGCCAGTAGTATTGGCGGCTACGAGCAGTACTTC; cdr3_aa: CASSIGGYEQYF
j_call: TRBJ1-2; v_call: TRBV2; clone_size: .; d_call: .; cdr3_nt: TGTGCCAGCAGTGAGGGAGGGAGCAGGGGATGGGGCGACTATGGCTACACCTTC; cdr3_aa: CASSEGGSRGWGDYGYTF
j_call: TRBJ2-3; v_call: TRBV9; clone_size: .; d_call: .; cdr3_nt: TGTGCCAGCAGCGTAAGGGCAGACTACACAGATACGCAGTATTTT; cdr3_aa: CASSVRADYTDTQYF
j_call: TRBJ1-3; v_call: TRBV11-2; clone_size: few; d_call: .; cdr3_nt: TGTGCCAGCAGCTTAGACAGGGTCGGAAACACCATATATTTT; cdr3_aa: CASSLDRVGNTIYF
j_call: TRBJ2-7; v_call: TRBV19; clone_size: .; d_call: TRBD1; cdr3_nt: TGTGCCAGTAGTATCTTAGACCGGGACAGTAGATACGAGCAGTACTTC; cdr3_aa: CASSILDRDSRYEQYF
j_call: TRBJ1-1; v_call: TRBV30; clone_size: .; d_call: .; cdr3_nt: TGTGCCTGGAGTGTACGGGAGCCGGAGGCTTTCTTT; cdr3_aa: CAWSVREPEAFF
j_call: TRBJ2-7; v_call: TRBV6-5; clone_size: .; d_call: .; cdr3_nt: TGTGCCAGCAGTGCCCGGGCGGGTCACTCCTACGAGCAGTACTTC; cdr3_aa: CASSARAGHSYEQYF
j_call: TRBJ2-7; v_call: TRBV6-5; clone_size: .; d_call: TRBD1; cdr3_nt: TGTGCCAGCAGTCCCGGGACAGGGGCTATGGGCGAGCAGTACTTC; cdr3_aa: CASSPGTGAMGEQYF
j_call: TRBJ2-3; v_call: TRBV9; clone_size: .; d_call: .; cdr3_nt: TGTGCCAGCAGCGTAGAGGGAGACACAGATACGCAGTATTTT; cdr3_aa: CASSVEGDTDTQYF
j_call: TRBJ1-4; v_call: TRBV2; clone_size: .; d_call: TRBD1; cdr3_nt: TGTGCCAGCAGTGAATTTGGGACAGGGGCTGAAAAACTGTTTTTT; cdr3_aa: CASSEFGTGAEKLFF
j_call: TRBJ2-1; v_call: TRBV6-5; clone_size: once; d_call: .; cdr3_nt: TGTGCCAGCAGTTACTCGAATGAGTATGAGCAGTTCTTC; cdr3_aa: CASSYSNEYEQFF
j_call: TRBJ1-6; v_call: TRBV28; clone_size: .; d_call: TRBD1; cdr3_nt: TGTGCCAGCAACCCCTACAGGGGATTATATAATTCACCCCTCCACTTT; cdr3_aa: CASNPYRGLYNSPLHF
j_call: TRBJ2-1; v_call: TRBV6-1; clone_size: .; d_call: TRBD2; cdr3_nt: TGTGCCAGCAGTGAACAGGATTTTACTAGCGGGGGGGGGAGCTCCTACAATGAGCAGTTCTTC; cdr3_aa: CASSEQDFTSGGGSSYNEQFF
j_call: TRBJ1-4; v_call: TRBV4-2; clone_size: .; d_call: .; cdr3_nt: TGTGCCAGCAGCAGAACCGGGAGCAATAATGAAAAACTGTTTTTT; cdr3_aa: CASSRTGSNNEKLFF
j_call: TRBJ2-5; v_call: TRBV27; clone_size: .; d_call: .; cdr3_nt: TGTGCCAGCAGTTTGAAGGAGGGGAGTACCGAGACCCAGTACTTC; cdr3_aa: CASSLKEGSTETQYF